This TCR beta chain originates from a study of human T cells and chemical hapten exposure. For the study at large: DPC (0.01%) was patch tested on the upper back and read at 6 days.

This clonotype was recorded at least ten times. Its antigen is as yet unknown. One end of the junction varies from germline; a read error may be responsible. Per the germline V gene, CDR1 is MNHEY and CDR2 is SMNVEV (reference sequence). The CDR3 covers 13 residues. The sample's time point: pre-sensitization, week 0. The treatment here: therapeutic diphenylcyclopropenone sensitization with weekly scalp DPC. Drawing of blood took place ahead of applying each patch test. Whole-study results and caveats: Large CDR3 similarity clusters arose significantly more often from expanded TCRs than from controls.

The library labeled individual cDNA molecules by adding unique molecular identifiers to them. TCRdb independently ran MiXCR on the RACE reads; one entry per CDR3 protein. The sample includes around 92,000 distinct CDR3 sequences, more than 10% of them seen just once. The receptor's source is a woman in her fifties or sixties with alopecia areata. Some clones in this sample may be carry-over from other donors' samples. The starting material was whole blood, obtained in connection with sensitization to the hapten diphenylcyclopropenone (DPC). This sequence joins TRBV27 and TRBJ1-1; no clear D gene. CDR3 sequence reads: CASSLQGNPEAFF. The CDR3 DNA is TGTGCCAGCAGTTTACAAGGGAACCCTGAAGCTTTCTTT.